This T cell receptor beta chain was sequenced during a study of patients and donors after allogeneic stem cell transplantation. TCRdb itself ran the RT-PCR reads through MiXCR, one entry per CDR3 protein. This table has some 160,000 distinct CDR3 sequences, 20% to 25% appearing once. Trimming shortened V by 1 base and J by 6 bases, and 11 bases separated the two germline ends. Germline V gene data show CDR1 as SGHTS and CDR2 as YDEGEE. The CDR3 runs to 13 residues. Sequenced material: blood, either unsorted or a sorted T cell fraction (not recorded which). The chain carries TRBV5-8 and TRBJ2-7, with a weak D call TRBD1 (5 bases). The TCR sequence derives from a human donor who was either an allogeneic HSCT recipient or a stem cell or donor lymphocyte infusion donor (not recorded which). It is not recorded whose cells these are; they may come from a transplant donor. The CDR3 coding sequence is TGTGCCAGCAGCTTGCTAGGGGTCGGCGAGCAGTACTTC. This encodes CASSLLGVGEQYF.